This paragraph covers one TCR beta chain sequence. This clonotype was detected ten times or more. Its antigen remains undetermined. Base qualities are not recorded, but no much larger clone differs from it by a single base. The sample belongs to a study of Graves' ophthalmopathy and Graves' hyperthyroidism (dated by TCRdb to the late 2010s). Study-wide context: Peripheral blood was collected at initial diagnosis, prior to any treatment. To explore V-J signatures that distinguish ophthalmopathy from hyperthyroidism, a discovery set of under 110 patients was enrolled, made up of roughly 41 with ophthalmopathy and around 60 with stable hyperthyroidism. To tell Graves' ophthalmopathy apart from Graves' hyperthyroidism, and to predict which patients would progress to ophthalmopathy, the study relied on TCR beta repertoire signatures. In five or six hyperthyroidism patients, the T-cell repertoire of thyroid tissue was compared with the T-cell repertoire of blood. After sampling, hyperthyroidism patients received methimazole starting at 30 mg daily, and ophthalmopathy patients received high-dose intravenous methylprednisolone. In total, around 130 blood samples were TCR-sequenced: some 43 ophthalmopathy, some 80 hyperthyroidism and some 17 hyperthyroidism-to-ophthalmopathy patients. The 85 to 100 discovery patients were divided at random into training and test sets in a 7:3 ratio. An independent validation cohort was composed of 18 to 20 hyperthyroidism patients and 17 patients who later progressed from hyperthyroidism to ophthalmopathy. General findings and caveats noted by the study authors: Most expanded thyroid clonotypes with a frequency above 0.001 also appeared in blood, which suggests that blood repertoires may reflect the immune response in the thyroid. Sample size was not predetermined statistically, and investigators were not blinded to group allocation. In cross-validation, the 13-signature model distinguished ophthalmopathy from stable hyperthyroidism with about 88% sensitivity and just under 84% specificity, and in the test set the corresponding values were approximately 80% and 75%. In validation, the model predicted ophthalmopathy progression with about 71% sensitivity and roughly 72% specificity; some twelve predicted patients were CT-confirmed with GO in a median of around 6 months.

CDR1 is given as MNHNY and CDR2 as SVGAGI, both from the germline V gene (reference sequence). The germline V end is reduced by 6 bases and the J end by 5 bases; junction bases left unmatched: 11. Counted from cysteine to phenylalanine, this CDR3 has 15 amino acids. The read is trimmed to its CDR3 DNA, 45 bases read in frame from base 1. For repertoire sequencing, TCR beta CDR3 regions were amplified from RNA transcripts. The first round of RT-PCR was done with HTBI primers and the Qiagen OneStep RT-PCR kit, and was followed by a second round of multiplex PCR, then size selection and purification. Libraries were sequenced paired-end with 100 bp reads on an Illumina HiSeq2000. Per the authors' processing: SOAPnuke was used for read processing, and reads with adapters, uncalled bases, a mean Phred below 15, or no exact constant-primer or identifier match were discarded. High-quality paired reads were merged with COPE v1.2.5. Each unique nucleotide sequence was defined as a clonotype, and clonotypes were aligned to IMGT TRB V, D and J references with MiTCR v1.1. The analysis was limited to V-J combinations with a frequency above 0.0001, which together covered about 99% of the repertoires. For each V-J combination, a TCR clonal expansion and chaos score was defined as the ratio of F50 clonal expansion to chaos observed in the TCRdist matrix. Welch's t-statistics and random forest were used to narrow the features down to over ten V-J combinations, which were then fed into a naive Bayes classifier. The similarity between thyroid and blood repertoires was quantified using the Morisita-Horn index. TCRdb handled the public reads itself, with Q25 trimming in fastp and clone calling in MiXCR, and kept productive beta chains. Every distinct CDR3 protein forms one entry, paired with its most common genes and DNA. The V and J calls here are based on TCRdb, not the publication. Across this sample there are about 210,000 distinct CDR3 sequences, with over 25% seen only once. Together, the top ten hold about 8.2% of the sample.

Ophthalmopathy patients were characterized by moderately to severely active disease, a Clinical Activity Score of at least 3, a NOSPECS grade of at least 4, and a disease duration under 3 months. Patients were excluded if they had other autoimmune diseases, uncontrolled infections, pregnancy or lactation. Clinical symptoms, serum thyroxine, TRAb, thyroid ultrasound and orbital computed tomography were used for diagnosis. Ficoll-Paque density gradient centrifugation was used to isolate PBMCs from about 9.4 ml of fresh peripheral blood. Total RNA was extracted with Trizol reagent and quality-checked on an Agilent 2100 Bioanalyzer.

The clonotype comes from a man aged 45 to 65 with Graves' ophthalmopathy. Donor details come from another sample of the same person, matched by shared clones. Material: peripheral blood. The chain employs TRBV6-6 and TRBJ1-1, with 8 bases matching TRBD1. The CDR3 protein is CASRRQGRTETEAFF. The DNA sequence is given as TGTGCCAGCAGACGACAGGGGCGGACGGAAACTGAAGCTTTCTTT.